This TCR beta chain was profiled in a study of beta chain features in type 1 diabetes. The study reverse transcribed the entire isolated RNA, so it sequenced expressed TCRB transcripts. This table comes from immunoSEQ multiplex PCR, and its TCRdb copy is limited to in-frame clones, with some not included. Of about 140,000 clones listed, 6% to 7.5% are singletons. After removal of 6 bases from V and 7 bases from J, the junction contained 5 bases not matched to a gene. This CDR3 spans 11 amino acids. The V gene's germline CDR1 is DFQATT and CDR2 SNEGSKA (reference sequence). Source material: central memory CD4+ T cells from blood. The V call is TRBV20-1, the J call TRBJ2-7; 8 positions match TRBD1. The clonotype comes from a woman under 40 in good health. The DNA of the CDR3 is TGCAGTGCCCTTGACAGGGGAGAGCAGTACTTC. This translates into CSALDRGEQYF.